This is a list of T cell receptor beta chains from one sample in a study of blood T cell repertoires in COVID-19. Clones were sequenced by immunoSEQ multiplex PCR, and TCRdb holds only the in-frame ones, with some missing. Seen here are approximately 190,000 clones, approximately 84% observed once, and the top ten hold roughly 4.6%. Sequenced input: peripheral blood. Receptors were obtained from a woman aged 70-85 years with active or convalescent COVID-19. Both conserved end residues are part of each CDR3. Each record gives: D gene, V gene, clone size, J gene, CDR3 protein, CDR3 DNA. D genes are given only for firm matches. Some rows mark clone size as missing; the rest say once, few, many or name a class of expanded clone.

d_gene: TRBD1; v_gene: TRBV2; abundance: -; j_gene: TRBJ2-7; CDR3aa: CASTQTGGLDEQYF; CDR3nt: TGTGCCAGCACGCAGACAGGGGGCCTCGACGAGCAGTACTTC
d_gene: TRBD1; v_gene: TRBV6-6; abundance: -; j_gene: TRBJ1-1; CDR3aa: CASSYSQGASTEAFF; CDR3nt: TGTGCCAGCAGTTACTCTCAGGGGGCGAGCACTGAAGCTTTCTTT
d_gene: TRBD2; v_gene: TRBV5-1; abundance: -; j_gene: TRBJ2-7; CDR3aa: CASSLLGLAFDEQYF; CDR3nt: TGCGCCAGCAGCTTGTTAGGACTAGCCTTCGACGAGCAGTACTTC
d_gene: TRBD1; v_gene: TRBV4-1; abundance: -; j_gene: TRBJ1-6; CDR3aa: CASSHLTGGSPLHF; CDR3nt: TGCGCCAGCAGCCATCTTACAGGGGGTTCACCCCTCCACTTT
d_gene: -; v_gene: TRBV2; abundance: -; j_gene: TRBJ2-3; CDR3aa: CASSEALNSGTDTQYF; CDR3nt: TGTGCCAGCAGTGAAGCGCTTAATAGCGGCACAGATACGCAGTATTTT
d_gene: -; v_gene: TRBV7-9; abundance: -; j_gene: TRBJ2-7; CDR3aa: CASSPPRTYEQYF; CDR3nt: TGTGCCAGCAGCCCTCCTAGGACCTACGAGCAGTACTTC
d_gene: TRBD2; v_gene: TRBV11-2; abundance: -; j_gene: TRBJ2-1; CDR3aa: CASSSLWSGETTEQDEQFF; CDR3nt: TGTGCCAGCAGCTCTCTTTGGAGCGGGGAAACTACTGAACAGGATGAGCAGTTCTTC
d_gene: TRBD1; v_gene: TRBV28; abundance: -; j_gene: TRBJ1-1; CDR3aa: CASTYGTEGKNTEAFF; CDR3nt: TGTGCCAGCACTTACGGGACAGAAGGAAAGAACACTGAAGCTTTCTTT
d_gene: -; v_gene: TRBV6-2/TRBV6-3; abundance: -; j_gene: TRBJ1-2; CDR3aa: CASSYSLLRTRSKANYGYTF; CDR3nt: TGTGCCAGCAGTTACTCTCTTTTGAGAACCCGGAGTAAAGCTAACTATGGCTACACCTTC
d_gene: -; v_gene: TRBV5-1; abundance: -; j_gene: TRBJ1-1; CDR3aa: CASSPQEASNTEAFF; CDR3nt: TGCGCCAGCAGCCCTCAGGAAGCTTCGAACACTGAAGCTTTCTTT
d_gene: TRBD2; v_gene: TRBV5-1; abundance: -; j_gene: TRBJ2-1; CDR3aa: CASSLALAGSFNEQFF; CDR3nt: TGCGCCAGCAGCTTGGCGCTAGCGGGCTCGTTTAATGAGCAGTTCTTC
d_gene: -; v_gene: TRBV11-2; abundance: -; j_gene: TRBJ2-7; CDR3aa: CASSSRDLAYEQYF; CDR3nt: TGTGCCAGCAGCTCCAGGGACTTGGCCTACGAGCAGTACTTC
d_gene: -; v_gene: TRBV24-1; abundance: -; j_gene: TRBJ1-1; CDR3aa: CATSDFPPHKNTEAFF; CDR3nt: TGTGCCACCAGTGATTTCCCCCCCCACAAGAACACTGAAGCTTTCTTT
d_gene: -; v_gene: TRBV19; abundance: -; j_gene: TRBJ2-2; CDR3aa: CATQGSAHTGELFF; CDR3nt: TGTGCCACCCAGGGGAGTGCGCACACCGGGGAGCTGTTTTTT
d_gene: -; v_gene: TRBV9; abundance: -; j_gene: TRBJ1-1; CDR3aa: CASSPRTGFIEAFF; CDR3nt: TGTGCCAGCAGCCCTCGAACAGGGTTCATTGAAGCTTTCTTT
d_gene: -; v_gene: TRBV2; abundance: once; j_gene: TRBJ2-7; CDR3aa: CASTKGGDSYEQYF; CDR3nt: TGTGCCAGCACCAAAGGGGGGGATTCCTACGAGCAGTACTTC
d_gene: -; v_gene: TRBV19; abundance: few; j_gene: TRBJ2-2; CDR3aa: CATRAGELFF; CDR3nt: TGTGCCACCCGAGCGGGGGAGCTGTTTTTT
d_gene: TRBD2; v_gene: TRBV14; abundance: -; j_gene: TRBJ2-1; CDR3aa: CASSRGLAGYNEQFF; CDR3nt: TGTGCCAGCAGCCGAGGACTAGCCGGCTACAATGAGCAGTTCTTC
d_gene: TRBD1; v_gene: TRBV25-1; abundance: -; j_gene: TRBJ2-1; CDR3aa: CASSGSTGGYEQFF; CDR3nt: TGTGCCAGCAGTGGATCTACAGGGGGCTATGAGCAGTTCTTC
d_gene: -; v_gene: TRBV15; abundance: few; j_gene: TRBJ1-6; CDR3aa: CATSRDPGLGNSPLHF; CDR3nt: TGTGCCACCAGCAGAGATCCAGGGTTAGGTAATTCACCCCTCCACTTT
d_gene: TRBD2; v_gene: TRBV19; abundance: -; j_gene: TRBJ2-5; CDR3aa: CASSMGGLAGNQETQYF; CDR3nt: TGTGCCAGTAGTATGGGGGGGCTAGCGGGAAACCAAGAGACCCAGTACTTC
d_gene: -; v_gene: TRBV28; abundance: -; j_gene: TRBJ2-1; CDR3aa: CASSSNRQRRVNEQFF; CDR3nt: TGTGCCAGCAGTTCAAACAGGCAGAGGAGGGTCAATGAGCAGTTCTTC
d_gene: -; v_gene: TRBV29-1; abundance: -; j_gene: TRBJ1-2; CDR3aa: CSVDTGHGYTF; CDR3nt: TGCAGCGTTGACACAGGGCACGGCTACACCTTC
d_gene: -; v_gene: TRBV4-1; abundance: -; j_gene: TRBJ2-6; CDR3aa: CASSQDWGTGISGANVLTF; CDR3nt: TGCGCCAGCAGCCAAGATTGGGGAACAGGTATATCTGGGGCCAACGTCCTGACTTTC
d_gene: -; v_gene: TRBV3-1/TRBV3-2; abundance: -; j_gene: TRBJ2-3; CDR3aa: CASSPPSAGLTDTQYF; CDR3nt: TGTGCCAGCAGCCCCCCCTCGGCGGGACTGACAGATACGCAGTATTTT
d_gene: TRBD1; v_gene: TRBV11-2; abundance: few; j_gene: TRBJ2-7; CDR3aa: CASSLGTDYEQYF; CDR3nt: TGTGCCAGCAGCCTCGGGACAGACTACGAGCAGTACTTC
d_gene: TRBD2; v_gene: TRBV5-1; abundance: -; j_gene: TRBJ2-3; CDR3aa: CASSRGAGGLTDTQYF; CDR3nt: TGCGCCAGCAGCAGGGGAGCGGGAGGACTCACAGATACGCAGTATTTT
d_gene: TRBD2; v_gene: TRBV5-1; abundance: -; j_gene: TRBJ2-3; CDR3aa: CASSLAGLAGVGADTQYF; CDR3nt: TGCGCCAGCAGCTTGGCGGGACTAGCGGGAGTTGGTGCAGATACGCAGTATTTT
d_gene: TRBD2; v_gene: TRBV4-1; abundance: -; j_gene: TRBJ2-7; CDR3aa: CASSQDLAASGSKEQYF; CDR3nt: TGCGCCAGCAGCCAAGATCTTGCGGCTAGCGGGAGCAAAGAGCAGTACTTC
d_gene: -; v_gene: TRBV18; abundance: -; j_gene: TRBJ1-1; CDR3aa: CASSPLPGGLNTEAFF; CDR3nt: TGTGCCAGCTCACCACTCCCGGGGGGGCTGAACACTGAAGCTTTCTTT
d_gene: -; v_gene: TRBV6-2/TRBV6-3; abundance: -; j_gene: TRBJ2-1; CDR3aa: CASSYSLGLTYNEQFF; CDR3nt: TGTGCCAGCAGTTACTCTCTTGGCTTAACCTACAATGAGCAGTTCTTC
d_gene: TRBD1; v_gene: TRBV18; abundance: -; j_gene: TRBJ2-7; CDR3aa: CASYGGTGGTYEQYF; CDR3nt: TGTGCCAGCTACGGTGGGACAGGGGGGACCTACGAGCAGTACTTC
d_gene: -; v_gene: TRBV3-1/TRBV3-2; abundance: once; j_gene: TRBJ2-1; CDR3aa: CASSQDPRLYYNEQFF; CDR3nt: TGTGCCAGCAGCCAAGATCCGCGGCTATACTACAATGAGCAGTTCTTC
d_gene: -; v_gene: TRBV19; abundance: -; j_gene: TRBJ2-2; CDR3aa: CASSGATTGELFF; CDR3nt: TGTGCCAGTTCGGGAGCCACTACCGGGGAGCTGTTTTTT
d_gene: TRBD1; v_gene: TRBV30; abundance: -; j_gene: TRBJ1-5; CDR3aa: CAWSVPGGQPNQPQHF; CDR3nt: TGTGCCTGGAGTGTACCTGGGGGACAGCCCAATCAGCCCCAGCATTTT
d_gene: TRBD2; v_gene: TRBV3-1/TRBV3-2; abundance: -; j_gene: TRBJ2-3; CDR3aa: CASSREGTQYF; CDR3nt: TGTGCCAGCAGCAGGGAGGGTACGCAGTATTTT
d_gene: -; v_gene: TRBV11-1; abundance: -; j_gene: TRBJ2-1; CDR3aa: CASSLGGTYNEQFF; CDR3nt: TGTGCCAGCAGCTTAGGCGGAACCTACAATGAGCAGTTCTTC
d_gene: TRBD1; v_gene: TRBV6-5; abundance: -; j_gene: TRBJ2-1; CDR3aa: CASRMTGDNEQFF; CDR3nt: TGTGCCAGCAGGATGACAGGGGACAATGAGCAGTTCTTC
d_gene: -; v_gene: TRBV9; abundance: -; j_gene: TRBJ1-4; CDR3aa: CASSSGEPTNEKLFF; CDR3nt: TGTGCCAGCAGCTCCGGAGAGCCAACTAATGAAAAACTGTTTTTT
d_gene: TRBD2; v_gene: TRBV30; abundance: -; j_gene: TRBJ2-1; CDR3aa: CAWMGGRSSYNEQFF; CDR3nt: TGTGCCTGGATGGGGGGGAGGAGCTCCTACAATGAGCAGTTCTTC
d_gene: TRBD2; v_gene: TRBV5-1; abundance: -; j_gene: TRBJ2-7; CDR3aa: CASSLTAPGLAGSPEEQYF; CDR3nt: TGCGCCAGCAGCTTGACGGCCCCGGGACTAGCGGGAAGCCCGGAGGAGCAGTACTTC
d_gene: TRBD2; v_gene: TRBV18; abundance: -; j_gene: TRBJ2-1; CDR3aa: CASSPRREGLNEQFF; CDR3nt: TGTGCCAGCTCACCACGCCGGGAGGGCCTAAATGAGCAGTTCTTC
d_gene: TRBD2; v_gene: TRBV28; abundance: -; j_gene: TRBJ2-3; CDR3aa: CASTPSSGRARDTQYF; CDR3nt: TGTGCCAGCACCCCTTCTAGCGGGAGGGCCCGGGATACGCAGTATTTT
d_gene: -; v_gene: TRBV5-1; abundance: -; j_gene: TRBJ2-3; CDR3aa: CASSLSDSSYADTQYF; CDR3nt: TGCGCCAGCAGCTTGAGTGACAGTTCGTACGCAGATACGCAGTATTTT
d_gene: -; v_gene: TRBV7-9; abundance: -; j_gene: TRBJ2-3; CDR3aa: CASSSEGGTDTQYF; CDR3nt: TGTGCCAGCAGCTCCGAAGGGGGAACAGATACGCAGTATTTT
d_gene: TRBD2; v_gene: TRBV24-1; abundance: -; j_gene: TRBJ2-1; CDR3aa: CATSPSGSSYNEQFF; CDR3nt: TGTGCCACCAGCCCTAGCGGGAGTTCCTACAATGAGCAGTTCTTC
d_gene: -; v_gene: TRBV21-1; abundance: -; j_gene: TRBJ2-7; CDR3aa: CASSKACDRGTSGRIYEQYF; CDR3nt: TGTGCCAGCAGCAAAGCTTGTGACAGGGGGACTAGCGGGAGGATCTACGAGCAGTACTTC
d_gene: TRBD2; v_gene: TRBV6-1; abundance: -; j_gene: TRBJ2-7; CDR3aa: CASSEHMGGKEQYF; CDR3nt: TGTGCCAGCAGTGAACACATGGGGGGGAAAGAGCAGTACTTC
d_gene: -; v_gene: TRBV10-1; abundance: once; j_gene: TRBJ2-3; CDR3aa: CANLGGTDGRTDTQYF; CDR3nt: TGCGCCAACCTAGGGGGAACGGACGGCCGCACAGATACGCAGTATTTT
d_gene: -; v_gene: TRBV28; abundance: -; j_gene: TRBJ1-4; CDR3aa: CASSSLDEKLFF; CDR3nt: TGTGCCAGCAGTTCATTAGATGAAAAACTGTTTTTT
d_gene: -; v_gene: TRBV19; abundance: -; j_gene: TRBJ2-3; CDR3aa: CASSIQAGPTDTQYF; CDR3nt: TGTGCCAGTAGTATTCAGGCAGGTCCCACAGATACGCAGTATTTT
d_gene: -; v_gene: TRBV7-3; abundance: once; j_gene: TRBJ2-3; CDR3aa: CASSSTGASSTDTQYF; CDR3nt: TGTGCCAGCAGTAGCACAGGTGCCTCTAGCACAGATACGCAGTATTTT
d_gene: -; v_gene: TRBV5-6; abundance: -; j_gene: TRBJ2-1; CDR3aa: CASSSRQVSYNEQFF; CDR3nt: TGTGCCAGCAGCTCACGACAGGTCTCCTACAATGAGCAGTTCTTC
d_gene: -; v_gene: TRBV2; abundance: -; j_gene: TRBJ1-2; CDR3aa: CASSLRGGYGYTF; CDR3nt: TGTGCCAGCAGTTTGAGGGGAGGGTATGGCTACACCTTC
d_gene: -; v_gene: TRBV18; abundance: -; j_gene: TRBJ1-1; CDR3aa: CASSKTGGLPGTEAFF; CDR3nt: TGTGCCAGCTCCAAAACGGGGGGCCTTCCGGGCACTGAAGCTTTCTTT
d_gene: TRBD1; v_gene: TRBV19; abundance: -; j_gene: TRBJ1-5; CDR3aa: CASHTWTGRINQPQHF; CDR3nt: TGTGCCAGTCATACCTGGACAGGGAGGATTAATCAGCCCCAGCATTTT
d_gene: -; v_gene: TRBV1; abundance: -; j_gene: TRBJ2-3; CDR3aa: CTSSQLRGEKEADTQYF; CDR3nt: TGCACCAGCAGCCAACTCCGGGGGGAGAAGGAGGCAGATACGCAGTATTTT
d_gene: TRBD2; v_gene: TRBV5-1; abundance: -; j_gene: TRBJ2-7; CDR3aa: CASRYAASGSISPSYEQYF; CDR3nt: TGCGCCAGCAGGTACGCGGCTAGCGGGAGTATTTCTCCTAGCTACGAGCAGTACTTC
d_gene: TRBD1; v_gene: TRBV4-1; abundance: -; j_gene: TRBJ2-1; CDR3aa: CASSLPGQGSHEQFF; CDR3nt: TGCGCCAGCAGCTTACCGGGACAGGGTAGTCATGAGCAGTTCTTC
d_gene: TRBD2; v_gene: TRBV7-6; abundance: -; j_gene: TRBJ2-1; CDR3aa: CASSGLAGASYNEQFF; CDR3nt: TGTGCCAGCAGCGGACTAGCGGGAGCCTCCTACAATGAGCAGTTCTTC